This T cell receptor beta chain was captured in a study of regulatory T cells in long-lasting Graves disease. Sequencing libraries for TCR beta were prepared with iRepertoire HTBI primers and Arm-PCR of CDR3 regions. TCRdb passed the multiplex PCR reads through MiXCR, listing each CDR3 protein once. The sample consists of more than 300,000 distinct CDR3 sequences, 20% of them appearing once. Time point reported: persistent/refractory GD, antithyroid drugs over 5 years with positive TRAb. From PBMCs, RNA was extracted and then used to make the TCR library. This clonotype was counted a few times. The antigen is unknown. The V gene's germline CDR1 is SGHTA and CDR2 FQGNSA. The CDR3 sequence is 16 residues long. V was trimmed by 3 bases and J by 4 bases, leaving 15 bases between them. Study-wide results and limits: The TCR repertoire of persistent Graves' patients was less diverse than that of newly diagnosed ones. Authors noted too few samples as a limitation.

This specimen consisted of peripheral blood mononuclear cells (PBMCs), obtained when the disease was refractory, from a patient treated with antithyroid drugs. The TCR was taken from a female donor with Graves disease. The J gene is TRBJ2-2, the V gene TRBV7-2, with a tentative D call TRBD2 (5 bases). The CDR3 loop is CASSFSSGFATGELFF. The CDR3 nucleotides are TGTGCCAGCAGCTTCTCTTCGGGGTTTGCCACCGGGGAGCTGTTTTTT.